This T cell receptor (beta chain) was sequenced during a study of blood T cell repertoires in COVID-19. The V and J ends lost 5 bases and 4 bases respectively, with 11 bases between them. This CDR3 has 14 residues. Germline V gene lookup returns CDR1 SGHTA and CDR2 FQGTGA. Generated by immunoSEQ multiplex PCR, the TCRdb table keeps only in-frame clones and is missing some. The repertoire includes about 260,000 clones, approximately 86% of them detected once, and over 1.5% sits in the top ten. This TCR derives from a man younger than 45 with active or convalescent COVID-19. The material sequenced was peripheral blood. The chain is built from TRBV7-3 and TRBJ2-2; D is perhaps TRBD2 (6 bases). CDR3 in amino acids: CASSPGDPTGELFF. In nucleotides, the CDR3 is TGTGCCAGCAGCCCGGGGGACCCCACCGGGGAGCTGTTTTTT. Drawing the rest from reference TRBV7-3 and TRBJ2-2, the complete variable domain is GAGVSQTPSNKVTEKGKYVELRCDPISGHTALYWYRQSLGQGPEFLIYFQGTGAADDSGLPNDRFFAVRPEGSVSTLKIQRTERGDSAVYLCASSPGDPTGELFFGEGSRLTVL.